Reported below is one T cell receptor (beta chain). Its specificity is unknown. V lost 3 bases to trimming and J lost 2 bases; unmatched junction nucleotides: 8. The CDR3 spans 18 residues. From germline, CDR1 is KGHSH and CDR2 LQKENI. The sample comes from a study of OX40 agonist ivuxolimab in advanced cancers. Turning to the study itself: Melanoma, hepatocellular carcinoma, head and neck or renal cell cancer occurred in dose-escalation patients. Antecedent anti-PD-1, anti-PD-L1 or anti-CTLA-4 therapy was permissible, with roughly 40% having received some. General study results and limits: Both CD4+ and CD8+ T cell populations in blood had undergone clonal expansion by week 6 at 0.1 to 3.0 mg/kg.

TCRdb's table, derived via immunoSEQ multiplex PCR, lists solely in-frame clones and lacks some. This sample yields 50,000 to 75,000 clones, of which roughly four fifths are seen a single time; 9.8% belongs to the top ten. Sequenced material: CD4+ or CD8+ T cells sorted from blood, taken in a trial of the OX40 agonist ivuxolimab. This chain uses TRBV18 with TRBJ2-6; the match to TRBD1 covers 9 bases. The sequence was collected from an adult with an advanced solid tumor such as melanoma, head and neck, liver or kidney cancer. Here the CDR3 reads CASSPPGQGVAGANVLTF. In DNA form, the CDR3 reads TGTGCCAGCTCACCTCCGGGACAGGGAGTGGCTGGGGCCAACGTCCTGACTTTC.